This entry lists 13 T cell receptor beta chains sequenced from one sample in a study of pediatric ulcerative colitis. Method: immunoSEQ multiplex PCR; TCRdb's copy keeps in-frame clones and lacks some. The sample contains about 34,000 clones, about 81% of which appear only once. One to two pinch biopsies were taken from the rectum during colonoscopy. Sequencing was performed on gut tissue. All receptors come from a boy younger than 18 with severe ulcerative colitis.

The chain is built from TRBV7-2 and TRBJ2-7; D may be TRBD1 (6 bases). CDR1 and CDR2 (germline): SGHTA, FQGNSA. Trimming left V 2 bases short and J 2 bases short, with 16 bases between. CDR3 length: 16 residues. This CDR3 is CASSLSDRSYPYEQYF. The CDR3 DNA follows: TGTGCCAGCAGCTTAAGCGACAGGAGTTACCCCTACGAGCAGTACTTC.

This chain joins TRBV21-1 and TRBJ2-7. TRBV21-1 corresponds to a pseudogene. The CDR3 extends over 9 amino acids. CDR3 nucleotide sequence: TGCGCCTCCTCCTACGAGCAGTACTTC. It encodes CASSYEQYF.

CDR3 sequence reads: CASSYPGRMTGELFF. The CDR3 nucleotides are TGTGCCAGCAGCTACCCAGGGCGTATGACCGGGGAGCTGTTTTTT. The rearrangement uses TRBV11-1 and TRBJ2-2, with D possibly being TRBD1 (5 bases). The germline V gene has CDR1 SGHAT and CDR2 FQDESV (reference sequence). Trimming removed 4 bases at V and 5 bases at J, with 14 bases between. The CDR3 runs 15 residues.

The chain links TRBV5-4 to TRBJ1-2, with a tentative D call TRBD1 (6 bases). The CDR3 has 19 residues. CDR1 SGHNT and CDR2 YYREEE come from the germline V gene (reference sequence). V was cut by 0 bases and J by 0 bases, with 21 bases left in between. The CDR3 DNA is TGTGCCAGCAGCTTGGGCGCGAATAGGGGGAAATTAGCTAACTATGGCTACACCTTC. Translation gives CASSLGANRGKLANYGYTF.

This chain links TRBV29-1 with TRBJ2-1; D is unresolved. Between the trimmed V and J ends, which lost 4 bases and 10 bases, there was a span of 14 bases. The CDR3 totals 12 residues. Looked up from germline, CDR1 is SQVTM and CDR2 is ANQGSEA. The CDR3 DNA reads TGCAGCGTTGCCTATAGGGTGGAGGAGCAGTTCTTC. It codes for CSVAYRVEEQFF.

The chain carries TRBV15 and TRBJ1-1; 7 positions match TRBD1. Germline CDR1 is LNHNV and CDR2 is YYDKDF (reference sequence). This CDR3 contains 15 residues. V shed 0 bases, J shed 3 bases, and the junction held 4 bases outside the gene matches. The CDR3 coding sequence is TGTGCCACCAGCAGAGAACAGGGGTGGGACACTGAAGCTTTCTTT. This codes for CATSREQGWDTEAFF.

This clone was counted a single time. Here the CDR3 reads CASSLGGVSGNTIYF. CDR3 DNA sequence: TGTGCCAGCAGCCTTGGGGGAGTCTCTGGAAACACCATATATTTT. V usage is TRBV11-2 and J usage is TRBJ1-3; D is possibly TRBD1 (5 bases). The CDR3 contains 15 residues. The germline V and J ends were trimmed by 5 bases and 0 bases, with 11 bases remaining between them. The V gene's germline CDR1 is SGHAT and CDR2 FQNNGV.

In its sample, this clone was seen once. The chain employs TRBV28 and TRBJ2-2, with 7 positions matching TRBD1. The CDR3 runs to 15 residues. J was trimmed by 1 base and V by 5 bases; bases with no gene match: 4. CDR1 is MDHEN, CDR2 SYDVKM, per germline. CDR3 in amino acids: CASSTGARNTGELFF. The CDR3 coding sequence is TGTGCCAGCAGTACAGGGGCCAGGAACACCGGGGAGCTGTTTTTT.

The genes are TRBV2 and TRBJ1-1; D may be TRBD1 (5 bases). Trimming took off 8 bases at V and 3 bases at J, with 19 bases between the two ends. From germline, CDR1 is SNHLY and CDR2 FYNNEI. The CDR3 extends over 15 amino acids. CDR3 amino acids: CASRRDRNLYTEAFF. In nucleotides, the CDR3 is TGTGCCAGCCGCCGGGACCGAAACCTATACACTGAAGCTTTCTTT.

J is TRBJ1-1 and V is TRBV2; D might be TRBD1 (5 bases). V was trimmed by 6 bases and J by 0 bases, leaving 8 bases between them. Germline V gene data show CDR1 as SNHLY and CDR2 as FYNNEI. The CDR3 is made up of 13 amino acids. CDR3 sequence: CASRTEMNTEAFF. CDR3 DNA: TGTGCCAGCAGGACAGAAATGAACACTGAAGCTTTCTTT.

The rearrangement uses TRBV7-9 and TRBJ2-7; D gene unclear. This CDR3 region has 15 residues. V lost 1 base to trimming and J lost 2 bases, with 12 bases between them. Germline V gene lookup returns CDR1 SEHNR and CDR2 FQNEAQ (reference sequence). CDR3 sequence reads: CASSLVMAGAYEQYF. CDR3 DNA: TGTGCCAGCAGCTTAGTAATGGCCGGAGCCTACGAGCAGTACTTC.

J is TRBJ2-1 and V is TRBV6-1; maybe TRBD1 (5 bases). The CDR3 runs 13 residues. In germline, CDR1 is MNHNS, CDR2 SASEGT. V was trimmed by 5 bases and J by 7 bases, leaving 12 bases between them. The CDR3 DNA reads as TGTGCCAGCAGTCCGCCCCACAGGAATGAGCAGTTCTTC. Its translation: CASSPPHRNEQFF.

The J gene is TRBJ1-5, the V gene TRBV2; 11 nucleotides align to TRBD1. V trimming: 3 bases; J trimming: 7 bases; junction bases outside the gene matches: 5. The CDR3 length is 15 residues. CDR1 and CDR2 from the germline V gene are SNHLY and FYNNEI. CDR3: CASSDRTGGRQPQHF. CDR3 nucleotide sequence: TGTGCCAGCAGTGACCGGACAGGGGGCAGACAGCCCCAGCATTTT.